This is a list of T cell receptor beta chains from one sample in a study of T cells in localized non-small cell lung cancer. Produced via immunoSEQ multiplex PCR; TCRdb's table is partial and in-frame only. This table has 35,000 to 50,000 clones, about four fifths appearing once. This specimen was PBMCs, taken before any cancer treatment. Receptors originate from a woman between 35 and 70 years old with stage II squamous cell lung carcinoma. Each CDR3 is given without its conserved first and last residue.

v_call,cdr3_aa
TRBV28,ASSPWGLAGRTGELF
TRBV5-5,ASSLVETGADTQY
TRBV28,ASNEDLNGKLF
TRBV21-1,ASSKRVRRPTGNTIY
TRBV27,ASKVAAGVNEQY
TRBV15,ATSRDGGAGLNNEQF
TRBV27,ASSLWGQETQY
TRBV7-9,ASGMNLNTEAF
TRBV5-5,ASSLNRGPGNTIY
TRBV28,ASTVGNSYEQY
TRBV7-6,ASSFSGQNTEAF
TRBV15,ATSTLMDSPQY
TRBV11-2,ASSFSPRENTQY
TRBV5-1,ASSLIPAGGLDEQY
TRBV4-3,ASSQDRQGGEAF
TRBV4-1,ASSQEEGRPYNEQF
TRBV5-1,ASRGTSSLDEQF
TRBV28,ASSSSGAGNTIY
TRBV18,ASSLSGRADYNEQF
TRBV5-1,ASSEERDHTDTQY
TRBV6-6,ASGQGSAGNTIY
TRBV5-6,ASSLVGTGVDTGELF
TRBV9,ASSTQAGGYNEQF
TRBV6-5,ASSYSGMGSNYGYT
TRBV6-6,ASSSRGQNTGELF
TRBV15,ATSPLENQPQH